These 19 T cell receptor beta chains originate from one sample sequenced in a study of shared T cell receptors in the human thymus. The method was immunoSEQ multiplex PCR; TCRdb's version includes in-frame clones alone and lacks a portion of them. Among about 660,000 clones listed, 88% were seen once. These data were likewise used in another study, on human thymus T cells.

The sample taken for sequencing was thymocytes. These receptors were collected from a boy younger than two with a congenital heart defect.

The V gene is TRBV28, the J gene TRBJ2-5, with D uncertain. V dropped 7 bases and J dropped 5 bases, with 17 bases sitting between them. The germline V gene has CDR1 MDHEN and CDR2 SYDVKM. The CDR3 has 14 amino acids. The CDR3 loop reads CASTPEHRPETQYF. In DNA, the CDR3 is TGTGCCAGCACTCCCGAGCATCGTCCGGAGACCCAGTACTTC.

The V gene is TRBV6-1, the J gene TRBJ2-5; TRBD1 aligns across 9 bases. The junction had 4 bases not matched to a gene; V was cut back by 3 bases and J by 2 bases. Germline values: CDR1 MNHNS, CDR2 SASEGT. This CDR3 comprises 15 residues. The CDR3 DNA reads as TGTGCCAGCAGTGAGAGGACAGGGGATCAAGAGACCCAGTACTTC. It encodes CASSERTGDQETQYF.

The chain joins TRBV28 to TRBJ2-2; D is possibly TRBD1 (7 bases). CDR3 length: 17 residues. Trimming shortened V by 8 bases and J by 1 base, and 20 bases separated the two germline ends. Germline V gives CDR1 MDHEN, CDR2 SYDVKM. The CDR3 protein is CASGYRGRDWNTGELFF. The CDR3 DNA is TGTGCCAGCGGATACAGGGGCCGGGACTGGAACACCGGGGAGCTGTTTTTT.

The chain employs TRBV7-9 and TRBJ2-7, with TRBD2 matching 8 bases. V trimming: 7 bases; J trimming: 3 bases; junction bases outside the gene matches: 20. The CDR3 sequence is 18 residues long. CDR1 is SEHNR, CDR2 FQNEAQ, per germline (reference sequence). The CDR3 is CASIPSHGGASLIYEQYF. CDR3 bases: TGTGCCAGCATCCCTTCTCACGGGGGGGCGTCACTCATCTACGAGCAGTACTTC.

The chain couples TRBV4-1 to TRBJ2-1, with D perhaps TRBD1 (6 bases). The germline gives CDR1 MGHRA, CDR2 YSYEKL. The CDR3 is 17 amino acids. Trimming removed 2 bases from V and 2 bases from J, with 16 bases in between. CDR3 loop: CASSQPFRDNAYNEQFF. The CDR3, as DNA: TGCGCCAGCAGCCAACCGTTCCGGGACAACGCCTACAATGAGCAGTTCTTC.

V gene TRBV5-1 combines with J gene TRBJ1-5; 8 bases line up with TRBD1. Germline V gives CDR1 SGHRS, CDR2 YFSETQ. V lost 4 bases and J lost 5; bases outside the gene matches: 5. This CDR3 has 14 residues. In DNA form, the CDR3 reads TGCGCCAGCAGCCCGACAGGGGTCGATCAGCCCCAGCATTTT. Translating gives CASSPTGVDQPQHF.

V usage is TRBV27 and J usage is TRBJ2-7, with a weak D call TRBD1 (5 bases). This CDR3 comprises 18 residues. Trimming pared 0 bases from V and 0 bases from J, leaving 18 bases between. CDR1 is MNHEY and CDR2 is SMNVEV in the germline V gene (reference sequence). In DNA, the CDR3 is TGTGCCAGCAGTTTATCGGCCCCTGGGGCAACTCACTCCTACGAGCAGTACTTC. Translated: CASSLSAPGATHSYEQYF.

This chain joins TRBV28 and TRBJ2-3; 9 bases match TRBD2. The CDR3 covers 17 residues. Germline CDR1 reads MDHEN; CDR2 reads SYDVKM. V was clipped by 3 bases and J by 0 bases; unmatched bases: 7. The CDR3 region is CASSFGLAGHSTDTQYF. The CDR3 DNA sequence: TGTGCCAGCAGTTTCGGGCTAGCGGGACATAGCACAGATACGCAGTATTTT. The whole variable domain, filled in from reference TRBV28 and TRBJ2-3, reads DVKVTQSSRYLVKRTGEKVFLECVQDMDHENMFWYRQDPGLGLRLIYFSYDVKMKEKGDIPEGYSVSREKKERFSLILESASTNQTSMYLCASSFGLAGHSTDTQYFGPGTRLTVL.

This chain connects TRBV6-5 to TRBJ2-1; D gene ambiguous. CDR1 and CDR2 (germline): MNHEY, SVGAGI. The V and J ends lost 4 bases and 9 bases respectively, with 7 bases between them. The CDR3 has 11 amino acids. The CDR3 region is CASSWASEQFF. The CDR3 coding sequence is TGTGCCAGCAGTTGGGCGAGTGAGCAGTTCTTC.

The CDR3 loop reads CASSLGKQGSRNTEAFF. CDR3 nucleotide sequence: TGCGCCAGCAGCTTGGGGAAACAGGGATCCCGAAACACTGAAGCTTTCTTT. The chain combines TRBV5-1 with TRBJ1-1; D might be TRBD1 (6 bases). The V gene's germline CDR1 is SGHRS and CDR2 YFSETQ. CDR3 length: 17 amino acids. V was trimmed by 0 bases and J by 2 bases, leaving 17 bases between them.

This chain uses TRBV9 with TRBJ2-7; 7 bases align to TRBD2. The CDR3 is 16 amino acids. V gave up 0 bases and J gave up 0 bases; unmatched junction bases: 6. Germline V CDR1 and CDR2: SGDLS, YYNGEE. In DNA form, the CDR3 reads TGTGCCAGCAGCGTAGGACTAGCCTTTAGCTCCTACGAGCAGTACTTC. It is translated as CASSVGLAFSSYEQYF.

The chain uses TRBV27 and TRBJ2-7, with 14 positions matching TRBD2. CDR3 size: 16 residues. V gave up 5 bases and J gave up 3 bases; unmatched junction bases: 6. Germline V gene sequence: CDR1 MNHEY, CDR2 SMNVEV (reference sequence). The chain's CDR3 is CASSQTSGRALYEQYF. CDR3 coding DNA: TGTGCCAGCAGTCAGACTAGCGGGAGGGCTCTCTACGAGCAGTACTTC.

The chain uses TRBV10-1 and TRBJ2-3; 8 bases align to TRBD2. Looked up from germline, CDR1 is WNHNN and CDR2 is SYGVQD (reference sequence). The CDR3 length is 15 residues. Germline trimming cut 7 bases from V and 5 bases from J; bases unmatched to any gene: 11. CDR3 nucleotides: TGCGCCAGCATTTGTACCGGGACTAGTCGAGATACGCAGTATTTT. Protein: CASICTGTSRDTQYF.

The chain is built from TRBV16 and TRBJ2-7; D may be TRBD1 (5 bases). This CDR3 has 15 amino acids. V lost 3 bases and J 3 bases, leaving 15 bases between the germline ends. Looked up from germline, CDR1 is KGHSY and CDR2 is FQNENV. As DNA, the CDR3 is TGTGCCAGCAGCCACGTGGGGAAAGGGGACTACGAGCAGTACTTC. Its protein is CASSHVGKGDYEQYF.

CDR3 residues: CASSKAGETQYF. In DNA form, the CDR3 reads TGTGCCAGTAGTAAGGCCGGGGAGACCCAGTACTTC. The rearrangement uses TRBV19 and TRBJ2-5; D gene ambiguous. The V end was cut by 4 bases, the J end by 5 bases, with 8 bases between. The germline CDR1 and CDR2 sequences are LNHDA and SQIVND (reference sequence). This CDR3 is 12 amino acids long.

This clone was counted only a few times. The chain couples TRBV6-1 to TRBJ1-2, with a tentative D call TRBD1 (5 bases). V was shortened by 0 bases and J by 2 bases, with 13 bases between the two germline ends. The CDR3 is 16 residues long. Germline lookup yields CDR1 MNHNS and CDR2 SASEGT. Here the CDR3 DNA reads TGTGCCAGCAGTGAAGCTTCAGGGCTAAAGAACTATGGCTACACCTTC. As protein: CASSEASGLKNYGYTF.

The CDR3 loop is CASSTSDSTASFYEQYF. The CDR3 coding sequence is TGCGCCAGCAGCACCTCGGACAGCACCGCTTCATTCTACGAGCAGTACTTC. The chain carries TRBV5-1 and TRBJ2-7; maybe TRBD1 (6 bases). The CDR3 runs 17 residues. V was shortened by 4 bases and J by 3 bases, with 23 bases between the two germline ends. Germline values: CDR1 SGHRS, CDR2 YFSETQ. The full variable domain, in which reference TRBV5-1 and TRBJ2-7 provide the parts outside the CDR3, is KAGVTQTPRYLIKTRGQQVTLSCSPISGHRSVSWYQQTPGQGLQFLFEYFSETQRNKGNFPGRFSGRQFSNSRSEMNVSTLELGDSALYLCASSTSDSTASFYEQYFGPGTRLTVT.

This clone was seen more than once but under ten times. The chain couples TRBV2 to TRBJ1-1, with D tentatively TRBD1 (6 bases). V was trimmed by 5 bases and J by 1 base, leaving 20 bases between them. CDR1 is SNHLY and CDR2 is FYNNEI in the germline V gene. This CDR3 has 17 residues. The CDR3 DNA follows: TGTGCCAGCAGTCGGTCGATCTCGACAGGCGGGAACACTGAAGCTTTCTTT. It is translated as CASSRSISTGGNTEAFF.

The CDR3 region is CASSLGQAYTEAFF. CDR3 DNA sequence: TGTGCCAGCAGCTTGGGGCAGGCCTACACTGAAGCTTTCTTT. The chain recombines TRBV5-6 with TRBJ1-1; D gene ambiguous. V shed 0 bases and J shed 3 bases, with 9 bases lying between them. The CDR3 is 14 amino acids. CDR1 is SGHDT and CDR2 is YYEEEE in the germline V gene. Combining the CDR3 with reference TRBV5-6 and TRBJ1-1 gives the whole variable domain DAGVTQSPTHLIKTRGQQVTLRCSPKSGHDTVSWYQQALGQGPQFIFQYYEEEERQRGNFPDRFSGHQFPNYSSELNVNALLLGDSALYLCASSLGQAYTEAFFGQGTRLTVV.